In its sample, the clone carrying this T cell receptor (beta chain) was seen once. Its antigen is unidentified. This specimen belongs to a study of cytomegalovirus exposure and HLA in healthy donors. Regarding the study as a whole: Under in vitro conditions, three CMV-associated chains were confirmed as specific for CMV antigens.

With 60 Vbeta and 13 Jbeta primers, the PCR was carried out. This table comes from immunoSEQ multiplex PCR, and its TCRdb copy is limited to in-frame clones, with some not included. The sample contains 150,000 to 200,000 clones, 60% to 80% of which appear only once. The TCR was taken from a woman aged 30 to 39 in good health and CMV-seronegative. Specimen: PBMCs.

The chain's CDR3 is CASSGGRLNEKLFF. The CDR3 DNA sequence: TGTGCCAGCAGTGGGGGGCGTTTAAATGAAAAACTGTTTTTT. The chain is built from TRBV25-1 and TRBJ1-4; tentatively, D is TRBD1 (6 bases). V lost 4 bases, J lost 5 bases, and 11 bases lay in between. The CDR3 has 14 amino acids. Germline V gene sequence: CDR1 MGHDK, CDR2 SYGVNS.